This TCR beta chain is drawn from a study of blood T cell repertoires in COVID-19. The repertoire was sequenced with immunoSEQ multiplex PCR; TCRdb's copy has only in-frame clones and lacks some. The sample includes 350,000 or so clones, about nine tenths of them seen just once. Germline values: CDR1 MDHEN, CDR2 SYDVKM. The CDR3 consists of 14 residues. V lost 2 bases, J lost 3 bases, and 10 bases lay in between. Source material: PBMCs or T cells enriched from blood (not recorded which). This clonotype was obtained from a woman in her 30s who had been exposed to COVID-19. The chain is built from TRBV28 and TRBJ1-1; no definite D call. CDR3 sequence (DNA): TGTGCCAGCAGTTTAACGGGGATGGACACTGAAGCTTTCTTT. Amino acid sequence: CASSLTGMDTEAFF. The complete variable domain, with remaining parts taken from reference TRBV28 and TRBJ1-1, reads DVKVTQSSRYLVKRTGEKVFLECVQDMDHENMFWYRQDPGLGLRLIYFSYDVKMKEKGDIPEGYSVSREKKERFSLILESASTNQTSMYLCASSLTGMDTEAFFGQGTRLTVV.